This TCR beta chain was identified during a study of shared clonotypes between healthy human individuals (TCRdb year 2020). Looking at the study overall: The cohort comprised a couple of women and a few men aged 18 to 49 years. For each donor, CD4 naive and CD4 memory were each given three plates, CD8 naive was given two plates, and CD8 memory was given one plate. Blood TCR repertoires of a handful of healthy adults were deeply sequenced to estimate repertoire size and the extent of clonotype sharing between individuals. Libraries were prepared and TCR repertoires were sequenced by different laboratories using diverse techniques, in order to increase sequencing depth and limit assay-specific biases. Between about 0.9 and 8.9 billion PBMCs per donor were obtained by leukapheresis. Broad study findings and their caveats: Rarefaction of sorted-subset datasets indicated incomplete sequencing despite the large sequencing depth. Compared with non-shared clonotypes, the clonotypes found in all four sorted-subset donors had higher generation probabilities. Because the study included only a small number of donors, the genetic and exposure-history diversity represented was limited. About 5% of naive CD4, 3% to 4% of naive CD8, approximately 2.2% of memory CD4, and 0.4% of memory CD8 clonotypes were shared across four donors. Pairwise subsampling led to the expectation that sequencing depth would affect the degree of clonotype sharing among donors. Naive subsets generally had larger estimated clonotype richness than memory subsets did. Sampling was restricted to blood, and TCR repertoires in tissue are likely to differ from TCR repertoires in blood.

TCR CDR3 regions were amplified from genomic DNA by multiplex PCR using the deep immunoSEQ assay. Extracted genomic DNA from each cell subset was distributed evenly across all wells of several immunoSEQ 96-well plates, and each plate was treated as a replicate. For sorted subsets, 150 to 200 ng genomic DNA, equal to 30,000 or so T cell genomes, was loaded into each replicate PCR. Purified libraries were measured with a Qubit 3.0 fluorometer, size-checked on a Bioanalyzer 2100, and measured again with the KAPA Library Quantification kit. Each immunoSEQ 96-well plate was sequenced on its own single-read 150-cycle Illumina NextSeq 550 flow cell. The paper's processing steps were these. Because the immunoSEQ output included only junctional sequences and no quality scores, the filtering could not be the same as the filtering used for full-length reads. To assign V/J genes and CDR3, sequences were annotated against IMGT germline references using PyIR, a Python wrapper for IgBLAST v1.9. Reads were filtered out if the reads had weak V/J assignments (E-value above 1e-6), no CDR3, stop codons, out-of-frame junctions, or ambiguous translated residues. V3J clonotypes were defined as sequences sharing an identical inferred V gene, J gene, and CDR3 amino acid sequence. To compute the percentage overlap between repertoires, the number of shared unique clonotypes was divided by the size of the smaller repertoire. Repertoire richness was assessed with RTK rarefaction, the Chao1 estimator, and Recon v2.1 estimates of unobserved clonotypes. Generation probabilities for all TCRbeta clonotypes obtained by the gDNA method from a handful of donors were computed using OLGA. The table comes from immuneACCESS by way of TCRdb, which keeps in-frame sequences with V and J called. Part of the clones is missing from these tables; in studies checked, under half for an unresolved V gene and the rest for unknown reasons. The V and J calls and clone size come from that table; D and trimming were worked out from the DNA. Recorded for this sample are fewer than 1.6 million clones; 98% of them occurred a single time. The leading ten clones occupy about 0.34% of the sample.

The donors were healthy, HIV-negative adults with no recently reported acute infections or vaccinations. Every donor was a Caucasian adult residing in Nashville, Tennessee, USA. CD4+ T cells were enriched through magnetic negative selection, after which naive cells were positively selected on CD45RA and the remaining negative fraction served as the memory subset. Blood was obtained by leukapheresis, after which PBMCs were separated by Ficoll-Histopaque density gradient centrifugation and cryopreserved in liquid nitrogen vapor phase. Analytical flow cytometry was used to check the purity and quantity of each magnetically sorted T cell population. Genomic DNA was isolated from every sorted fraction and measured by UV absorbance on a Nanodrop 2000c. Concerning this clone: No cognate antigen has been identified for it. No base quality values were provided; no much bigger clone lies one nucleotide off.

Sequenced: naive CD4+ T cells sorted from blood. In light of the paper, this sample's cell subset or site label describes: CD45RA+ positively selected. The TCR originated in a man younger than 40 in good health.

The nucleotide sequence is TGCGCCAGCGCCGGACTCGACCAAGAGACCCAGTACTTC. Translated, it reads CASAGLDQETQYF. The sequence joins TRBV10-1 to TRBJ2-5; tentative D gene TRBD2, with 5 bases matching. The CDR3, cysteine through phenylalanine, is 13 amino acids long. Only the CDR3 region is kept as DNA, spanning 39 bases read in frame from base 1. V drops 8 bases and J drops 0 bases, leaving 10 bases in between. CDR1 and CDR2, per the germline V gene (reference sequence), are WNHNN and SYGVQD.